This T cell receptor beta chain was recorded in a study of human thymus T cells. Using immunoSEQ multiplex PCR, the repertoire was profiled, and TCRdb retains in-frame clones only, with some absent. The table records about 50,000 clones, more than 85% of them present only once. The CDR3 extends over 12 amino acids. Germline loops: CDR1 MNHNS, CDR2 SASEGT. Trimming stripped 6 bases from V and 6 bases from J, with 11 bases between. This TCR came from a girl under three years old with a congenital heart defect but otherwise immunologically healthy. The sample taken for sequencing was blood. The chain employs TRBV6-1 and TRBJ1-2; D not resolved. The CDR3 loop is CASRQSFDGYTF. In nucleotides, the CDR3 is TGTGCCAGCAGGCAAAGTTTCGATGGCTACACCTTC.